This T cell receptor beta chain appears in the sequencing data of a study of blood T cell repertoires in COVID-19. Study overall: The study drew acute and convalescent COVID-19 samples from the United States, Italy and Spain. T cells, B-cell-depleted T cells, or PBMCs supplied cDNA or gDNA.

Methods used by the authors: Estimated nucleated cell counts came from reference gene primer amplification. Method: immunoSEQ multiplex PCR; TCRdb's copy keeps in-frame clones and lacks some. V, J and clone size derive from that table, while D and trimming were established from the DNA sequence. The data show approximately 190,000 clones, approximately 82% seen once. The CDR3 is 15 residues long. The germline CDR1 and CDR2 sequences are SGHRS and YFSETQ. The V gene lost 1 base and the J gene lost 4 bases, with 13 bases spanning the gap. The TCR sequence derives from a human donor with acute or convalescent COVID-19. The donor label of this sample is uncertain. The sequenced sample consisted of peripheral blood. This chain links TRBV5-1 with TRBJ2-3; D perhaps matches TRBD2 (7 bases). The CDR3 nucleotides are TGCGCCAGCAGCTTGCGGGGGGCGAACGCAGATACGCAGTATTTT. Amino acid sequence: CASSLRGANADTQYF.